The 28 T cell receptor beta chains reported below all come from one sample, sequenced in a study of T-cell memory formation after mild COVID-19. TCRdb re-derived calls from the 5' RACE reads in MiXCR, one entry per CDR3 protein. Counted here are about 400,000 distinct CDR3 sequences, more than 15% occurring once; the ten biggest clones make up roughly 21%. Sequenced material: PBMCs or a T cell subset sorted from them (not recorded which). The source of these receptors is a man between 18 and 29 years old who had mild COVID-19 (a few samples of this study predate the infection). Cell type and time point are not known.

The sample holds a few counts of this clonotype. The chain employs TRBV4-1 and TRBJ1-2; weak D call: TRBD1 (6 bases). Germline V gene sequence: CDR1 MGHRA, CDR2 YSYEKL. This CDR3 is 16 amino acids long. The V end was cut by 1 base, the J end by 2 bases, with 14 bases between. For the CDR3, the DNA is TGCGCCAGCAGCCAAGGGGACACGACCGGGAACTATGGCTACACCTTC. This translates into CASSQGDTTGNYGYTF.

The rearrangement uses TRBV4-2 and TRBJ2-3; no reliable D call. Per the germline V gene, CDR1 is LGHNA and CDR2 is YNFKEQ. The V gene lost 0 bases and the J gene lost 8 bases, with 6 bases spanning the gap. The CDR3 has 12 amino acids. CDR3 coding DNA: TGTGCCAGCAGCCAAGAACCAGGTACGCAGTATTTT. It encodes CASSQEPGTQYF.

The chain carries TRBV24-1 and TRBJ1-1, with D hard to call. Germline V gene sequence: CDR1 KGHDR, CDR2 SFDVKD. The V and J ends lost 3 bases and 1 base respectively, with 5 bases between them. CDR3 length: 13 residues. The CDR3 loop reads CATSDERNTEAFF. The CDR3, as DNA: TGTGCCACCAGTGATGAAAGGAACACTGAAGCTTTCTTT.

This sequence joins TRBV5-1 and TRBJ1-2, with D uncertain. The V gene's germline CDR1 is SGHRS and CDR2 YFSETQ. The CDR3 is 15 amino acids. Trimming cost V 4 bases and J 3 bases, with 16 bases left between them. The CDR3 nucleotides read TGCGCCAGCAGCGCCGATCCCTACGAGCACTATGGCTACACCTTC. It encodes CASSADPYEHYGYTF.

This sequence joins TRBV5-5 and TRBJ2-7; 12 nucleotides match TRBD1. V was clipped by 0 bases and J by 7 bases; unmatched bases: 8. The CDR3 has 16 residues. The germline CDR1 and CDR2 sequences are SGHKS and YYEKEE (reference sequence). The DNA of the CDR3 is TGTGCCAGCAGCTTGGATGCGGGACAGGGGGCGAGAGAGCAGTACGTC. Amino acids: CASSLDAGQGAREQYV.

About this clonotype: One end of the junction is discordant with germline, which a read error may explain. The chain carries TRBV29-1 and TRBJ2-3; 13 bases are shared with TRBD2. Germline lookup yields CDR1 SQVTM and CDR2 ANQGSEA. The CDR3 is 17 residues long. CDR3 region: CSVLGLAGFKTTDTKYF. The CDR3 bases are TGCAGCGTTTTGGGACTAGCGGGGTTTAAGACCACAGATACGAAGTATTTT.

The rearrangement uses TRBV4-1 and TRBJ2-3, with D perhaps matching TRBD2 (7 bases). Trimming removed 4 bases from V and 1 base from J, with 18 bases in between. Germline assignment: CDR1 MGHRA and CDR2 YSYEKL. The CDR3 has 17 residues. CDR3 protein: CASSPTVGRGRTDTQYF. The CDR3 region has the DNA TGCGCCAGCAGCCCTACGGTGGGGCGGGGGCGCACAGATACGCAGTATTTT.

This clonotype occurred a few times. This chain connects TRBV6-2 or TRBV6-3 to TRBJ1-2; the D is unclear. Trimming cost V 4 bases and J 6 bases, with 12 bases left between them. This CDR3 region has 13 residues. Germline V lookup: CDR1 MNHEY, CDR2 SVGEGT. In DNA, the CDR3 is TGTGCCAGCAGTTCGTCGGGCGGTAATGGCTACACCTTC. Translation gives CASSSSGGNGYTF.

This clonotype was counted at least ten times. V usage is TRBV7-9 and J usage is TRBJ2-3; 8 nucleotides match TRBD2. CDR3 size: 14 residues. Germline-derived CDR1 and CDR2 are SEHNR and FQNEAQ (reference sequence). V lost 6 bases, J lost 4 bases, and 6 bases stayed unmatched. CDR3 protein: CASRTGGFPDTQYF. The CDR3 DNA sequence: TGTGCCAGCAGGACGGGAGGGTTCCCAGATACGCAGTATTTT.

The CDR3 loop reads CASSQGREKVQFF. CDR3 nucleotide sequence: TGTGCCAGCAGCCAAGGACGAGAAAAAGTGCAGTTCTTC. The chain uses TRBV3-1 and TRBJ2-1; D gene unclear. The CDR3 covers 13 residues. The germline CDR1 and CDR2 sequences are LGHDT and YNNKEL (reference sequence). V gave up 1 base and J gave up 12 bases, with 13 bases separating them.

In this sample, this clonotype turned up many times. The V and J genes are TRBV7-6 and TRBJ2-7; perhaps TRBD1 as D (6 bases). Per the germline V gene, CDR1 is SGHVS and CDR2 is FNYEAQ. V lost 2 bases and J lost 5, with 16 bases in between. The CDR3 covers 15 residues. This chain's CDR3 is CASSLSDSLSDEQYV. The CDR3 bases are TGTGCCAGCAGCTTATCGGACAGCTTGTCGGACGAGCAGTACGTC.

The chain combines TRBV18 with TRBJ1-2; no clear D gene. CDR3 length equals 14 residues. Germline assignment: CDR1 KGHSH and CDR2 LQKENI. Between the trimmed V and J ends, which lost 2 bases and 5 bases, there was a span of 12 bases. For the CDR3, the DNA is TGTGCCAGCTCACCATCGGGGATCGGGTATGGCTACACCTTC. Amino acids: CASSPSGIGYGYTF. The whole variable domain, filled in from reference TRBV18 and TRBJ1-2, reads NAGVMQNPRHLVRRRGQEARLRCSPMKGHSHVYWYRQLPEEGLKFMVYLQKENIIDESGMPKERFSAEFPKEGPSILRIQQVVRGDSAAYFCASSPSGIGYGYTFGSGTRLTVV.

This clonotype was seen a handful of times. The chain combines TRBV20-1 with TRBJ2-7; 11 bases line up with TRBD1. The CDR3 is 12 residues long. CDR1 is DFQATT and CDR2 is SNEGSKA in the germline V gene (reference sequence). V shed 6 bases, J shed 5 bases, and the junction held 3 bases outside the gene matches. CDR3 sequence: CSARTGGHEQYF. CDR3 nucleotides: TGCAGTGCCCGGACAGGGGGCCACGAGCAGTACTTC.

V and J are TRBV12-3 or TRBV12-4 and TRBJ2-2; D not certain. The CDR3 loop spans 15 amino acids. V lost 7 bases to trimming and J lost 0 bases, with 12 bases between them. The CDR3 sequence is CASTPGRANTGELFF. The CDR3 nucleotides are TGTGCCAGCACCCCTGGCAGAGCGAACACCGGGGAGCTGTTTTTT.

This clonotype was recorded at least ten times. The chain employs TRBV5-1 and TRBJ1-2; tentative D call: TRBD1 (6 bases). CDR1 and CDR2 (germline): SGHRS, YFSETQ. Trimming removed 4 bases at V and 6 bases at J, with 19 bases between. This CDR3 has 15 amino acids. The CDR3 sequence is CASSNGPAKGDGYTF. As DNA, the CDR3 is TGCGCCAGCAGCAATGGACCCGCCAAGGGGGATGGCTACACCTTC.

The gene calls are TRBV7-9 and TRBJ2-5; 14 nucleotides align to TRBD2. The trim removed 5 bases at V and 4 bases at J, leaving 3 bases unmatched. This CDR3 is 15 amino acids long. Germline lookup yields CDR1 SEHNR and CDR2 FQNEAQ (reference sequence). DNA for the CDR3: TGTGCCAGCAGCACCGGACTAGCGGGGGGAGAGACCCAGTACTTC. It codes for CASSTGLAGGETQYF. The full variable domain, its missing parts supplied by reference TRBV7-9 and TRBJ2-5, is DTGVSQNPRHKITKRGQNVTFRCDPISEHNRLYWYRQTLGQGPEFLTYFQNEAQLEKSRLLSDRFSAERPKGSFSTLEIQRTEQGDSAMYLCASSTGLAGGETQYFGPGTRLLVL.

The genes are TRBV10-2 and TRBJ2-1; D unresolved. From germline, CDR1 is WSHSY and CDR2 SAAADI. V was pared by 5 bases and J by 10 bases, with 12 bases between. The CDR3 spans 12 residues. For the CDR3, the DNA is TGCGCCAGCAGTCCGGTGGCGAGAGAGCAGTTCTTC. Translation: CASSPVAREQFF.

The rearrangement uses TRBV4-2 and TRBJ2-3, with 8 nucleotides matching TRBD1. This CDR3 is 17 amino acids long. Germline loops: CDR1 LGHNA, CDR2 YNFKEQ. Trimming took 2 bases from V and 5 from J; bases not matched to a gene: 12. The CDR3: CASSQQPIQGGKDTQYF. The CDR3 DNA reads TGTGCCAGCAGCCAACAACCGATACAGGGGGGCAAAGATACGCAGTATTTT.

The chain employs TRBV5-1 and TRBJ1-4; TRBD1 agrees at 9 bases. With 5 bases clipped from V and 8 bases from J, the junction kept 7 bases outside the gene matches. This CDR3 contains 14 residues. Germline values: CDR1 SGHRS, CDR2 YFSETQ. CDR3 amino acids: CASRLTGGLEKLFF. The CDR3 DNA is TGCGCCAGCAGGTTGACAGGGGGGCTCGAAAAACTGTTTTTT.

This clonotype was detected only a few times. The rearrangement joins TRBV6-5 to TRBJ1-3, with D possibly matching TRBD1 (6 bases). Germline CDR1 MNHEY, CDR2 SVGAGI. The CDR3 totals 15 residues. V lost 2 bases and J 1 base, leaving 9 bases between the germline ends. CDR3 protein: CASSYETGSGNTIYF. The CDR3 DNA follows: TGTGCCAGCAGTTACGAAACAGGGTCTGGAAACACCATATATTTT.

This clonotype has a handful of counts. The chain couples TRBV5-5 to TRBJ1-5, with TRBD1 matching over 7 bases. This CDR3 spans 14 amino acids. Germline lookup yields CDR1 SGHKS and CDR2 YYEKEE (reference sequence). Losses at the gene ends were 3 bases for V and 2 bases for J; bases not matched to a gene: 2. CDR3 residues: CASSSDRGNQPQHF. CDR3 DNA: TGTGCCAGCAGCTCTGACAGGGGCAATCAGCCCCAGCATTTT.

This clonotype came up a few times. The chain employs TRBV7-9 and TRBJ1-2; D may be TRBD1 (6 bases). Germline V lookup: CDR1 SEHNR, CDR2 FQNEAQ (reference sequence). V lost 6 bases and J lost 7, with 21 bases in between. The CDR3 covers 15 residues. CDR3 nucleotide sequence: TGTGCCAGCAGAGAAGACCGGACAGTCATTTTTGGCTACACCTTC. Amino acid sequence: CASREDRTVIFGYTF.

This clonotype was detected only a few times. The chain employs TRBV4-3 and TRBJ1-1; TRBD1 might be the D (6 bases). The CDR3 has 13 residues. Trimming removed 1 base at V and 6 bases at J, with 9 bases between. Germline CDR1 reads LGHNA; CDR2 reads YSLEER. The CDR3 loop is CASSQGHRAEAFF. The CDR3 DNA reads TGCGCCAGCAGCCAAGGCCACAGGGCTGAAGCTTTCTTT.

The rearrangement joins TRBV14 to TRBJ2-7, with D possibly being TRBD1 (6 bases). The ends were cut back, 0 bases at V and 7 bases at J, with 13 bases in the middle. This CDR3 contains 14 residues. CDR1 SGHDN and CDR2 FVKESK come from the germline V gene. DNA of the CDR3: TGTGCCAGCAGCCAAGAGGACAGATGGGGGGAGCAGTACTTC. Translating gives CASSQEDRWGEQYF.

The chain uses TRBV7-9 and TRBJ2-1; D perhaps matches TRBD1 (6 bases). CDR1 is SEHNR and CDR2 is FQNEAQ in the germline V gene (reference sequence). The length of the CDR3 is 17 residues. With 5 bases removed from V and 2 bases from J, the gap between germline ends came to 19 bases. In DNA, the CDR3 is TGTGCCAGCAGCACATCTAGTTCTGGGGGCACCTACAATGAGCAGTTCTTC. Translated: CASSTSSSGGTYNEQFF.

This clonotype was observed a few times. The CDR3 sequence is CASSTGTLGRAEQFF. CDR3 sequence (DNA): TGTGCCAGCAGTACCGGGACTCTGGGTAGGGCTGAGCAGTTCTTC. The chain carries TRBV11-2 and TRBJ2-1; D is possibly TRBD2 (6 bases). Trimming left V 6 bases short and J 9 bases short, with 21 bases between. Germline values: CDR1 SGHAT, CDR2 FQNNGV. The CDR3 is 15 amino acids.

The sample holds many counts of this clonotype. The V call is TRBV6-4, the J call TRBJ2-3, with 8 bases lining up with TRBD1. The CDR3 contains 14 residues. Germline values: CDR1 MRHNA, CDR2 SNTAGT. V dropped 6 bases and J dropped 4; count of bases not matched to a gene: 6. The CDR3 sequence: CASSPQGGPDTQYF. In DNA, the CDR3 is TGTGCCAGCAGCCCACAGGGGGGCCCAGATACGCAGTATTTT.

The chain links TRBV20-1 to TRBJ2-5; 7 bases are a match to TRBD1. Germline CDR1 reads DFQATT; CDR2 reads SNEGSKA (reference sequence). V was clipped by 6 bases and J by 5 bases; unmatched bases: 12. The CDR3 covers 14 residues. CDR3 protein: CSARDRVTGETQYF. The DNA for the CDR3 is TGCAGTGCCCGCGACAGGGTGACCGGGGAGACCCAGTACTTC.